This TCR beta chain was documented in a study of circulating and synovial CD4+ cells in juvenile arthritis. Regarding the study as a whole: Compared with bulk blood, circulating pathogenic-like lymphocytes shared substantially more CDR3 sequences with synovial T cells. Traditional Vbeta family usage analysis missed the pathogenic-like versus bulk difference. Bulk blood CD4 repertoires were more diverse than these. CPL and bulk CD4 samples differed at least tenfold in T cell genomes.

Clones were read by immunoSEQ multiplex PCR, and TCRdb kept only the in-frame ones, dropping some. The profile shows 25,000 to 35,000 clones, roughly 95% of them singletons. This clone was seen only once. The antigen is unknown. The sequencing input was CD4+ T cells from blood. The clonotype originates from a human donor with juvenile idiopathic arthritis.

The CDR3 is CASSRSGSYNEQFF. The CDR3 region has the DNA TGTGCCAGCAGCCGAAGCGGGTCCTACAATGAGCAGTTCTTC. The chain joins TRBV7-2 to TRBJ2-1; TRBD2 might be the D (6 bases). Germline V gives CDR1 SGHTA, CDR2 FQGNSA. V was shortened by 5 bases and J by 1 base, with 9 bases between the two germline ends. The CDR3 is made up of 14 amino acids.